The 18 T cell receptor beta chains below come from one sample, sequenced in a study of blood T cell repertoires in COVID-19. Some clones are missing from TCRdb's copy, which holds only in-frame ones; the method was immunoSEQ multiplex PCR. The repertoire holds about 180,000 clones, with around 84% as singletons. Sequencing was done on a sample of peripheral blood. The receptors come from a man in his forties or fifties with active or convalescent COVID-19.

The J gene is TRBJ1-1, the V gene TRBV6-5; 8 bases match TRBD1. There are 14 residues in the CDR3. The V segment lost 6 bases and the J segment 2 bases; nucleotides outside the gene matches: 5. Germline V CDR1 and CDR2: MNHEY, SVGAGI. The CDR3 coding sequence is TGTGCCAGCAGACAAACAGGGGGAAACACTGAAGCTTTCTTT. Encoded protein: CASRQTGGNTEAFF.

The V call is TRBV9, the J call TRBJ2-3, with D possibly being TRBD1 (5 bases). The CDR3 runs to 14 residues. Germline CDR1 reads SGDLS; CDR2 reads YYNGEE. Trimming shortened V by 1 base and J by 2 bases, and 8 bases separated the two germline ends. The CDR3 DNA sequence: TGTGCCAGCAGCGTAAAGGGGCACACAGATACGCAGTATTTT. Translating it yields CASSVKGHTDTQYF. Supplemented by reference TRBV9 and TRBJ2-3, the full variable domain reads DSGVTQTPKHLITATGQRVTLRCSPRSGDLSVYWYQQSLDQGLQFLIQYYNGEERAKGNILERFSAQQFPDLHSELNLSSLELGDSALYFCASSVKGHTDTQYFGPGTRLTVL.

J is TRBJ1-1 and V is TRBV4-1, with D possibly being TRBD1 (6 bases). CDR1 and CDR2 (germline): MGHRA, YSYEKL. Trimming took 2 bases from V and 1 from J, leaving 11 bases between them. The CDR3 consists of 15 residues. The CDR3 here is CASSQSGHQNTEAFF. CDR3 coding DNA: TGCGCCAGCAGCCAATCGGGACATCAGAACACTGAAGCTTTCTTT.

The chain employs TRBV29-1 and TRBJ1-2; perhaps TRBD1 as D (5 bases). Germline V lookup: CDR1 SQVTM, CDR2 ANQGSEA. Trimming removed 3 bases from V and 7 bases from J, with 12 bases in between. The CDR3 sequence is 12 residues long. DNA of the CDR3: TGCAGCGTTGATAAAGGGGATGGTGGCTACACCTTC. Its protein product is CSVDKGDGGYTF.

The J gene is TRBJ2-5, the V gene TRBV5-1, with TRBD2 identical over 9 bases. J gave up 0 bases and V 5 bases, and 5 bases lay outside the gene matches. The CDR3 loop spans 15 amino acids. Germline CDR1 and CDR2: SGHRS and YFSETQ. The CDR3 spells CASRPAGGYQETQYF. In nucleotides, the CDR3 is TGCGCCAGCAGGCCAGCGGGGGGATACCAAGAGACCCAGTACTTC.

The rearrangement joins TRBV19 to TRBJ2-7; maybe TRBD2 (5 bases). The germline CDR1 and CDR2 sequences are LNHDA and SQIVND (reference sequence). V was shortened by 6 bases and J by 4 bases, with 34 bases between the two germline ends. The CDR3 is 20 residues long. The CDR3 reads CASSPRSWVGWAEGRYEQYF. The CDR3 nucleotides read TGTGCCAGTAGCCCACGGTCTTGGGTAGGTTGGGCAGAGGGAAGGTACGAGCAGTACTTC.

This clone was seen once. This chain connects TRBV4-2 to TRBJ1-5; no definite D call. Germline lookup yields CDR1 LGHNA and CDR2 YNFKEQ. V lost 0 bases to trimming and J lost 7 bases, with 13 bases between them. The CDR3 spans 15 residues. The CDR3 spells CASSQDGQPGQPQHF. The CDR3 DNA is TGTGCCAGCAGCCAAGATGGGCAGCCAGGCCAGCCCCAGCATTTT.

The CDR3 protein is CASSPGLRGYTF. The CDR3 bases are TGTGCCAGCAGCCCGGGACTAAGGGGCTACACCTTC. The chain carries TRBV5-4 and TRBJ1-2; a weak D match, TRBD1 (5 bases). Trimming cost V 4 bases and J 8 bases, with 12 bases left between them. This CDR3 has 12 residues. Germline assignment: CDR1 SGHNT and CDR2 YYREEE (reference sequence).

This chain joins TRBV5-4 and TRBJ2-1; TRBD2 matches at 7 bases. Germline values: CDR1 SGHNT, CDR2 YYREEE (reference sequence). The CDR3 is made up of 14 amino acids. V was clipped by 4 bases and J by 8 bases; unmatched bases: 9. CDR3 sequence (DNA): TGTGCCAGCAGCGAGGGACTATCAGGTCATGAGCAGTTCTTC. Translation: CASSEGLSGHEQFF.

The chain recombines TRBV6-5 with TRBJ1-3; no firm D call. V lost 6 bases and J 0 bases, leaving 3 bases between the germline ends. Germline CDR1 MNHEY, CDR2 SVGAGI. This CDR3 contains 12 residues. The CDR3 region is CASSNSGNTIYF. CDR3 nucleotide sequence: TGTGCCAGCAGCAACTCTGGAAACACCATATATTTT.

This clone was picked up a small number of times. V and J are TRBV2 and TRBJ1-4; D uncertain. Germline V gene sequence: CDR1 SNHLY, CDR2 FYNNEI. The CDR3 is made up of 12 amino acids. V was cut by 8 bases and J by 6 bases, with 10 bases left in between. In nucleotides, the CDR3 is TGTGCCAGCTCGAGGGAGTATGAAAAACTGTTTTTT. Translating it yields CASSREYEKLFF.

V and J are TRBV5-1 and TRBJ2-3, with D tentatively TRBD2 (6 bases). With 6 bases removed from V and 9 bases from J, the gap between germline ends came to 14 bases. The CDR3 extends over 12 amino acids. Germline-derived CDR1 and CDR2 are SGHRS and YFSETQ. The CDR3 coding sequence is TGCGCCAGCACCGACGGGGGAAGAACGCAGTATTTT. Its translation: CASTDGGRTQYF.

For the CDR3, the DNA is TGTGCCAGCAGAGGTTGGGAGGGGAGCCCAGATACGCAGTATTTT. Its protein is CASRGWEGSPDTQYF. This sequence joins TRBV6-6 and TRBJ2-3, with TRBD2 identical over 7 bases. This CDR3 has 15 residues. CDR1 and CDR2 (germline): MNHNY, SVGAGI (reference sequence). The V gene end was trimmed by 6 bases and the J gene end by 4 bases; junction bases not matched to a gene: 10.

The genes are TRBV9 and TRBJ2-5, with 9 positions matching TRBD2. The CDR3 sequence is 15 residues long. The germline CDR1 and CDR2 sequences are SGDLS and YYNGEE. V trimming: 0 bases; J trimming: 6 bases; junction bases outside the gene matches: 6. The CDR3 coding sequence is TGTGCCAGCAGCGTAGCGGCTAGCGGGGAGAAGACCCAGTACTTC. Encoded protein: CASSVAASGEKTQYF.

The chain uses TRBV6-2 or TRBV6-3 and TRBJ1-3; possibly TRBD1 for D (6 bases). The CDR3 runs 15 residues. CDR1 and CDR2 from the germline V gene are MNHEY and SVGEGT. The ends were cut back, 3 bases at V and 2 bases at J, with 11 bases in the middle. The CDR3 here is CASSYTGSTGNTIYF. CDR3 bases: TGTGCCAGCAGTTATACAGGGTCTACTGGAAACACCATATATTTT.

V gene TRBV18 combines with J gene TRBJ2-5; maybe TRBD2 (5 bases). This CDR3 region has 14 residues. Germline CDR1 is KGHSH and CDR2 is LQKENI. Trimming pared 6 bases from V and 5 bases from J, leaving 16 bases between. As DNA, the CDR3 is TGTGCCAGCTCCTCCCGAGGAGGACGTGAGACCCAGTACTTC. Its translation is CASSSRGGRETQYF.

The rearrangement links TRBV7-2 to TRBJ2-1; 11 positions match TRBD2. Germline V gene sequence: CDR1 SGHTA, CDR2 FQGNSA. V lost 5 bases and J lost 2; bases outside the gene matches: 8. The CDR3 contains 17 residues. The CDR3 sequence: CASSPRGTSGTYNEQFF. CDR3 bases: TGTGCCAGCAGCCCGCGTGGGACTAGCGGAACCTACAATGAGCAGTTCTTC. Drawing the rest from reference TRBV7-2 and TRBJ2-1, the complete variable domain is GAGVSQSPSNKVTEKGKDVELRCDPISGHTALYWYRQSLGQGLEFLIYFQGNSAPDKSGLPSDRFSAERTGGSVSTLTIQRTQQEDSAVYLCASSPRGTSGTYNEQFFGPGTRLTVL.

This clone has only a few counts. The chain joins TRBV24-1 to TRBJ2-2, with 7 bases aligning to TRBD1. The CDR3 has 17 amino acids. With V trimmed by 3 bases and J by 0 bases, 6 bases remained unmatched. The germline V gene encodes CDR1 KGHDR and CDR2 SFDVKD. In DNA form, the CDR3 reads TGTGCCACCAGTGATCAAAGAACAGGGGCGAACACCGGGGAGCTGTTTTTT. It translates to CATSDQRTGANTGELFF.